This T cell receptor beta chain was observed in a study of CD8 T cells in ankylosing spondylitis. Per the germline V gene, CDR1 is SGHKS and CDR2 is YYEKEE (reference sequence). V was clipped by 1 base and J by 2 bases, with 16 bases between them. This CDR3 is 17 amino acids long. There are many counts of this clonotype. Library preparation for TCR beta used quantitative 5'-RACE with molecular barcodes. TCRdb fed the 5' RACE reads into MiXCR, producing one record per CDR3 protein. The table lists some 26,000 distinct CDR3 sequences, approximately 16% of them singletons, with 25% to 30% in the top ten.

Sequencing was done on a sample of blood. The chain links TRBV5-5 to TRBJ2-4; D is tentatively TRBD1 or TRBD2 (5 bases each). This sequence originates from a male donor with ankylosing spondylitis or in good health (not recorded which). The CDR3 loop is CASSLFGGGVSKNIQYF. The CDR3 DNA reads TGTGCCAGCAGCTTGTTTGGGGGTGGGGTATCCAAAAACATTCAGTACTTC.